This paragraph reports one T cell receptor beta chain. CDR1 ENHRY and CDR2 SYGVKD come from the germline V gene. The V end lost 2 bases, the J end lost 0 bases, and 9 bases lay between the germline ends. The CDR3 extends over 15 amino acids. This sample is drawn from a study of blood T cells in healthy people across ages. Combining a sample-barcoded 5' primer with a J-beta primer mix, a second PCR ran for about 6 to 11 cycles. TCRdb reanalysed the 5' RACE reads using MiXCR and keeps one entry per CDR3 protein. This sample has approximately 820,000 distinct CDR3 sequences; roughly 44% occur once, and the top ten carry roughly 19%.

This TCR derives from a man in his sixties in good health. The rearrangement joins TRBV10-3 to TRBJ2-3, with D hard to call. The sequenced material came from blood. The DNA of the CDR3 is TGTGCCATCAGTGAGCCGAGAACTAGCACAGATACGCAGTATTTT. Amino acids: CAISEPRTSTDTQYF.